These 16 T cell receptor beta chains share one sample of origin, sequenced in a study of T cells in Graves' hyperthyroidism and ophthalmopathy. It was RNA transcripts that yielded the amplified TCR beta CDR3 regions. When the TCR CDR3 underwent first-round RT-PCR, the HTBI primer set was used. TCRdb recomputed calls from the multiplex PCR reads with MiXCR, one row per CDR3 protein. The sample lists hundreds of thousands of distinct CDR3 sequences, roughly 14% occurring once. The sample was blood. The receptors were gathered from a woman aged 18-29 years with Graves' hyperthyroidism.

At least ten counts were recorded for this clonotype. This chain links TRBV2 with TRBJ1-1; 9 bases fit TRBD1. This CDR3 comprises 13 residues. Germline loops: CDR1 SNHLY, CDR2 FYNNEI. V dropped 6 bases and J dropped 5; count of bases not matched to a gene: 4. The CDR3 protein is CASRTGGGTEAFF. Written as DNA, the CDR3 is TGTGCCAGCAGGACAGGGGGGGGTACTGAAGCTTTCTTT.

The table lists this clonotype with many counts. The rearrangement joins TRBV18 to TRBJ2-1; D is undetermined. CDR1 is KGHSH, CDR2 LQKENI, per germline. Trimming stripped 2 bases from V and 4 bases from J, with 9 bases between. The CDR3 loop spans 14 amino acids. CDR3 DNA sequence: TGTGCCAGCTCACCAAGAGCGCAGTACAATGAGCAGTTCTTC. This translates into CASSPRAQYNEQFF.

This clonotype was seen repeatedly, ten times or more. The V and J genes are TRBV7-2 and TRBJ2-1; D call uncertain. Germline assignment: CDR1 SGHTA and CDR2 FQGNSA. Trimming took off 5 bases at V and 1 base at J, with 12 bases between the two ends. The length of the CDR3 is 15 residues. CDR3: CASSPLGLSYNEQFF. The CDR3 nucleotides read TGTGCCAGCAGCCCCTTGGGCCTGTCCTACAATGAGCAGTTCTTC.

This clonotype has more than one count but fewer than ten. Since a much larger clone is just one base distant, this may be a read error. The CDR3 end shows no conserved phenylalanine or tryptophan, and so a read error is likely. This chain joins TRBV30 and TRBJ1-5, with 12 bases identical to TRBD1. Germline CDR1 is GTSNPN and CDR2 is SVGIG (reference sequence). The CDR3 spans 17 residues. V lost 0 bases to trimming and J lost 4 bases; unmatched junction nucleotides: 7. CDR3 region: CAWSVGTGGAGNQPQHS. CDR3 in DNA: TGTGCCTGGAGTGTAGGGACAGGGGGCGCGGGGAATCAGCCCCAGCATTCT.

This clonotype was seen repeatedly, ten times or more. V usage is TRBV11-2 and J usage is TRBJ2-5; possibly TRBD1 or TRBD2 for D (6 bases each). CDR1 and CDR2 (germline): SGHAT, FQNNGV. This CDR3 is 11 amino acids long. V lost 6 bases, J lost 14 bases, and 16 bases lay in between. The DNA for the CDR3 is TGTGCCAGCAGTCTCGGGGGCGGGGAATACTTC. Translation gives CASSLGGGEYF.

This clonotype was observed at least ten times. J is TRBJ2-5 and V is TRBV15, with D possibly matching TRBD1 (7 bases). This CDR3 has 17 amino acids. Trimming took 0 bases from V and 2 from J, leaving 16 bases between them. CDR1 is LNHNV and CDR2 is YYDKDF in the germline V gene (reference sequence). Here the CDR3 DNA reads TGTGCCACCAGCAGAGATGTGACAGGGACTGTACAAGAGACCCAGTACTTC. Amino acid sequence: CATSRDVTGTVQETQYF.

There are many counts of this clonotype. The rearrangement uses TRBV15 and TRBJ2-1; the D gene is possibly TRBD2 (6 bases). This CDR3 has 15 residues. Germline CDR1 is LNHNV and CDR2 is YYDKDF (reference sequence). V lost 5 bases and J 3 bases, leaving 14 bases between the germline ends. CDR3 in DNA: TGTGCCACCAGCCCCTCAGGAGCGGGCTACAATGAGCAGTTCTTC. Translated: CATSPSGAGYNEQFF. The full variable domain, completed using reference TRBV15 and TRBJ2-1, is DAMVIQNPRYQVTQFGKPVTLSCSQTLNHNVMYWYQQKSSQAPKLLFHYYDKDFNNEADTPDNFQSRRPNTSFCFLDIRSPGLGDTAMYLCATSPSGAGYNEQFFGPGTRLTVL.

There are many counts of this clonotype. This chain uses TRBV2 with TRBJ2-1, with 7 bases that match TRBD2. Germline CDR1 reads SNHLY; CDR2 reads FYNNEI. The junction had 11 bases not matched to a gene; V was cut back by 8 bases and J by 1 base. The CDR3 spans 16 residues. The CDR3 DNA reads as TGTGCCAGCGCCATCGATCGCGGGAGTTCCTACAATGAGCAGTTCTTC. Protein product: CASAIDRGSSYNEQFF.

The chain is built from TRBV5-1 and TRBJ1-1; unclear D gene. Trimming took off 4 bases at V and 5 bases at J, with 12 bases between the two ends. From germline, CDR1 is SGHRS and CDR2 YFSETQ. CDR3 size: 13 residues. The CDR3 loop is CASSAEGWTEAFF. Here the CDR3 DNA reads TGCGCCAGCAGCGCCGAAGGGTGGACTGAAGCTTTCTTT.

There are many counts of this clonotype. J is TRBJ1-1 and V is TRBV2; D ambiguous. The CDR3 contains 12 residues. CDR1 and CDR2 from the germline V gene are SNHLY and FYNNEI. V was shortened by 5 bases and J by 7 bases, with 11 bases between the two germline ends. CDR3 residues: CASSPGPHEAFF. CDR3 nucleotide sequence: TGTGCCAGCAGTCCCGGACCCCATGAAGCTTTCTTT.

This clonotype showed up many times. This sequence joins TRBV11-1 and TRBJ2-5, with D maybe TRBD2 (5 bases). V was trimmed by 7 bases and J by 3 bases, leaving 15 bases between them. This CDR3 spans 14 amino acids. Looked up from germline, CDR1 is SGHAT and CDR2 is FQDESV (reference sequence). The CDR3 sequence is CASKRGLGKETQYF. CDR3 sequence (DNA): TGTGCCAGCAAAAGAGGGTTAGGGAAAGAGACCCAGTACTTC.

This clonotype occurred many times. The rearrangement links TRBV20-1 to TRBJ2-4; D is perhaps TRBD2 (6 bases). Germline CDR1 reads DFQATT; CDR2 reads SNEGSKA (reference sequence). The germline V and J ends were trimmed by 4 bases and 6 bases, with 13 bases remaining between them. The CDR3 runs 13 residues. In nucleotides, the CDR3 is TGCAGTGCTACGGGACTTCCACCAAACATTCAGTACTTC. Its translation: CSATGLPPNIQYF.

Ten or more counts support this clonotype. The V and J genes are TRBV6-1 and TRBJ1-3; 8 nucleotides match TRBD1. Germline values: CDR1 MNHNS, CDR2 SASEGT. The CDR3 extends over 16 amino acids. V lost 5 bases, J lost 4 bases, and 10 bases stayed unmatched. CDR3 bases: TGTGCCAGCAGTTCTGCCCGGACAGGGTGGGGAAACACCATATATTTT. Amino acid sequence: CASSSARTGWGNTIYF.

J is TRBJ2-5 and V is TRBV15; no firm D call. V lost 1 base, J lost 5 bases, and 11 bases lay in between. The length of the CDR3 is 14 residues. CDR1 LNHNV and CDR2 YYDKDF come from the germline V gene (reference sequence). CDR3 DNA: TGTGCCACCAGCAGAGTGCGCCGGAGCGAGACCCAGTACTTC. Protein: CATSRVRRSETQYF.

This clonotype was counted many times. The CDR3 protein is CASRPGGGLNTEAFF. The CDR3 DNA reads as TGTGCCAGCAGGCCCGGGGGGGGTCTAAACACTGAAGCTTTCTTT. This rearrangement joins TRBV3-1 to TRBJ1-1, with D tentatively TRBD1 (5 bases). The CDR3 covers 15 residues. The germline CDR1 and CDR2 sequences are LGHDT and YNNKEL (reference sequence). Trimming pared 6 bases from V and 2 bases from J, leaving 16 bases between.

This clonotype was detected ten times or more. The chain uses TRBV30 and TRBJ2-2; TRBD1 matches 7 bases. In germline, CDR1 is GTSNPN, CDR2 SVGIG (reference sequence). This CDR3 region has 14 residues. The V gene end was trimmed by 3 bases and the J gene end by 4 bases; junction bases not matched to a gene: 5. This chain's CDR3 is CAWRRQGGTGELFF. In DNA form, the CDR3 reads TGTGCCTGGAGGCGACAGGGTGGCACCGGGGAGCTGTTTTTT.